Given below is one TCR beta chain in context. Its antigen is currently not known. Per-base quality was not reported, and no clone a single base away is much larger than it. This sample is drawn from a study of OX40 agonist ivuxolimab in advanced cancers. Regarding the study in general: The costimulatory receptor OX40 (CD134) was targeted by ivuxolimab, a fully human IgG2 agonistic monoclonal antibody. A male proportion of 82.7% and a mean age of roughly 55 years, ranging from 23 to 79, were recorded for the dose-escalation cohort. Intravenous ivuxolimab was administered to patients every 2 weeks at six dose levels: 0.01, 0.1, 0.3, 1.5, 3 and 10 mg/kg. Among the approximately 54 dose-escalation patients, around 19 had hepatocellular carcinoma, 15 melanoma, 9 renal cell carcinoma and 9 head and neck cancer. Partial responses occurred in three dose-escalation patients: two with cutaneous melanoma and one with hepatocellular carcinoma. Prior anti-PD-1, anti-PD-L1 or anti-CTLA-4 therapy was permitted, and checkpoint inhibitors had been received by about 37% of dose-escalation patients. Peripheral TCRbeta sequencing aimed to test whether ivuxolimab altered TCR sequence diversity and caused clonal T-cell expansion. The paper describes the monotherapy dose-escalation part (N ≈ 49 patients) of the phase I trial of ivuxolimab. Broad study findings and their caveats: After ivuxolimab, more expanded clones were found on average in CD8+ T cells than in CD4+ T cells. At doses from 0.1 to 3.0 mg/kg, clonal expansion was seen in both CD4+ and CD8+ blood T cells between baseline and week 6. Low levels of normalized T-cell clonal expansion were also seen in some patients who did not respond. The antigen specificity of the clonally expanded peripheral T cells was not determined. Partial responders in the 0.1-3.0 mg/kg groups had among the lowest normalized peripheral clonal expansion, especially among CD8+ T cells.

Patients with autoimmune disease history or receiving systemic immunosuppression were excluded from the trial. Peripheral blood for TCR sequencing was collected from all dose cohorts at baseline, on cycle 4 day 1, and on cycle 7 day 1. The samples were drawn from a first-in-human, open-label, multicenter phase I dose-escalation trial of ivuxolimab. The trial enrolled adults with locally advanced or metastatic head and neck squamous cell, hepatocellular, melanoma or renal cell carcinoma. CD4+ and CD8+ T cells were sorted separately from peripheral blood before TCR sequencing. Inclusive of the bounding cysteine and phenylalanine, the CDR3 is 16 residues long. Kept here is only the CDR3 DNA, which spans 48 bases and is read in frame from base 1. Per the germline V gene, SGDLS is the CDR1 and YYNGEE is the CDR2. Between the V and J ends, shortened by 4 bases and 0 bases respectively, the junction contains 17 bases.

To sequence the TCRbeta CDR3 region, genomic DNA was isolated from the sorted cells. The immunoSEQ Assay was used for sequencing of TCRbeta CDR3 regions. Not all clones reach the TCRdb copy of this immuneACCESS table, which keeps in-frame sequences only. Checked studies attribute under half of the gap to unresolved V genes and leave the rest unexplained. For this sample there are roughly 45,000 clones; approximately 78% appear just once. Around 7.8% of the sample is taken by the ten largest. This TCR derives from an adult with an advanced solid tumor such as melanoma, head and neck, liver or kidney cancer. This specimen was CD4+ or CD8+ T cells sorted from blood, taken in a trial of the OX40 agonist ivuxolimab. The V and J segments used are TRBV9 and TRBJ2-7; the D gene is perhaps TRBD1, from 8 matching bases. Read as DNA, the sequence is TGTGCCAGCAGCCCAGAACAGGGGGGGCACTCCTACGAGCAGTACTTC. Its translation is CASSPEQGGHSYEQYF.